The rows below give T cell receptor beta chains drawn from one sample of a study of radiation and T cells in renal cell carcinoma. The assay was immunoSEQ multiplex PCR, and TCRdb's table has in-frame clones only and misses some. The repertoire holds 70,000 or so clones, with roughly 80% as singletons. The material was blood, obtained from a patient whose treatment included radiotherapy and nephrectomy. These receptors were obtained from a man in his sixties with renal cell carcinoma. The conserved cysteine and the conserved F or W are not part of the CDR3 here. Not all rows give a size; the values are once, few, many and, for expanded clones, a class.

j_call clone_size v_call cdr3_aa
TRBJ2-3 - TRBV7-9 ASSLVGDTQY
TRBJ2-2 few TRBV9 ASSSRTGELF
TRBJ2-7 - TRBV7-2 ASSLRLHEQY
TRBJ2-7 few TRBV18 ASSPRTSTDEQY
TRBJ1-3 - TRBV11-2 ASRGRANTIY
TRBJ1-4 - TRBV28 ASSRTPGQGIEKLF
TRBJ1-5 - TRBV28 ASSLFSPYQGYSNQPQH
TRBJ2-1 - TRBV9 ASSAEGGRGNEQF
TRBJ2-1 - TRBV14 ASTGSRTTNEQF
TRBJ2-7 - TRBV7-9 ASSHSGRDGEQY
TRBJ2-7 - TRBV28 ASSGTSGESSYEQY
TRBJ1-4 medium-sized TRBV28 ASRPTGEGRSNEKLF
TRBJ1-2 - TRBV29-1 SVPEHPDGYT
TRBJ2-3 - TRBV9 ASSVVAGYTDTQY
TRBJ2-7 - TRBV19 AASKGPSYEQY
TRBJ2-6 - TRBV11-3 ASSKGGNSGANVLT
TRBJ2-3 - TRBV19 ASSNADTQY
TRBJ2-1 once TRBV5-4 ASAVQGRRNEQF
TRBJ2-2 - TRBV29-1 SVAGSNTGELF
TRBJ1-4 - TRBV9 ASSVGGRTNEKLF
TRBJ1-5 once TRBV7-9 ASSFVDQPQH
TRBJ2-5 - TRBV15 ATSRAETGGGQY
TRBJ1-1 - TRBV19 ASSNQRGTEAF
TRBJ2-7 - TRBV21-1 ASSEVRATGKYEQY
TRBJ1-2 - TRBV21-1 ASLGRLEGYT
TRBJ2-7 - TRBV19 ASSPLRDRGPPGHYEQY
TRBJ2-3 - TRBV25-1 ASSEYTPLAGADTQY
TRBJ2-7 - TRBV28 ASTRAEDYEQY
TRBJ2-7 - TRBV10-2 ASSEGLAGGSYEQY
TRBJ2-7 - TRBV5-1 ASTLGLAGAYEQY
TRBJ2-5 - TRBV7-2 ASSLAVERETQY
TRBJ2-3 - TRBV5-1 ASSLEGGQDTDTQY
TRBJ2-3 - TRBV6-5 ASSWGGTDTQY
TRBJ2-5 - TRBV23-1 ASSRPGQETQY
TRBJ1-6 - TRBV2 ASSELGGSPLH
TRBJ2-1 - TRBV10-2 ASTGTSVDAEQF
TRBJ2-3 - TRBV5-4 ASSHRTGSDTQY
TRBJ2-3 - TRBV7-2 ASSIAGGGTQY
TRBJ1-3 - TRBV4-2 ASSHPTGVSGNTIY
TRBJ1-2 - TRBV5-1 ASSSDSIYDGYT
TRBJ2-7 - TRBV5-4 ASSFPSSYEQY
TRBJ1-6 - TRBV5-6 ASSRDRGNSPLH
TRBJ1-4 - TRBV15 ATSRAGAGDNEKLF
TRBJ2-7 - TRBV5-1 ASRREEGSYEQY
TRBJ2-2 few TRBV16 ASSQSYISNTGELF
TRBJ1-2 - TRBV4-1 ASSQDSWDGYT
TRBJ2-7 - TRBV19 ASSSTGGSYEQY
TRBJ2-7 - TRBV21-1 ASSPGTSGRWDRSSYEQY
TRBJ1-2 - TRBV27 ASRDRGASIYGYT